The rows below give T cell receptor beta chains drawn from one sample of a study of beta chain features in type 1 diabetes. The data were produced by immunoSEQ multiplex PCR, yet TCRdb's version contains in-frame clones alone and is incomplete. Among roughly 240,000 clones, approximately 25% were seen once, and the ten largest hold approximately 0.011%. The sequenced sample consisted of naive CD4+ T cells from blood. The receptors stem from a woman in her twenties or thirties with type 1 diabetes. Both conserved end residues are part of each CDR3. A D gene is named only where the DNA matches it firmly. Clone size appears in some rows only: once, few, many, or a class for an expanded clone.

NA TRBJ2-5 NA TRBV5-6 TGTGCCAGCAGCTTGGGACTCATCCGGGAGACCCAGTACTTC CASSLGLIRETQYF
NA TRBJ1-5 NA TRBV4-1 TGCGCCAGCAGCCAACAGCAGGCTCAGCCCCAGCATTTT CASSQQQAQPQHF
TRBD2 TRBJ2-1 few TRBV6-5 TGTGCCAGCAGTTACGAGAGGGAGGGGCATGAGCAGTTCTTC CASSYEREGHEQFF
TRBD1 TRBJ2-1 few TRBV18 TGTGCCACCCTTCGGACAGGGGGAGAGAATGAGCAGTTCTTC CATLRTGGENEQFF
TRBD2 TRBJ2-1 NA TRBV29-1 TGCAGCGTTCGACTAGCGGGAGGGCCAGGTGAGCAGTTCTTC CSVRLAGGPGEQFF
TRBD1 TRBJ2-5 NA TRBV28 TGTGCCAGCAGTTCGGGACAGGATCGTAAGGAGACCCAGTACTTC CASSSGQDRKETQYF
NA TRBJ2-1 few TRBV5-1 TGCGCCAGCAGCTTAGGACAGTACAATGAGCAGTTCTTC CASSLGQYNEQFF
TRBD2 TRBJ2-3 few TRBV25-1 TGTGCCAGCAGTGAATATAACAGCGGGAGCATTGGCACAGATACGCAGTATTTT CASSEYNSGSIGTDTQYF
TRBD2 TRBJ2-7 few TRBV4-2 TGTGCCAGCAGCCAAAGCGGGGTCTCCTACGAGCAGTACTTC CASSQSGVSYEQYF
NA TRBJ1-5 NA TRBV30 TGTGCCTTTGGAGGTCCTCATCAGCCCCAGCATTTT CAFGGPHQPQHF
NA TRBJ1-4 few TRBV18 TGTGCCAGCTCACCTCAGGGTACGAATGAAAAACTGTTTTTT CASSPQGTNEKLFF
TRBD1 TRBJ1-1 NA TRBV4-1 TGCGCCAGCAGCCAAGAAGGGGCAGGGGGTCGTGCTTTCTTT CASSQEGAGGRAFF
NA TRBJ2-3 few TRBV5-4 TGTGCCAGCAGCCCCGAAACCAGTAAAGATACGCAGTATTTT CASSPETSKDTQYF
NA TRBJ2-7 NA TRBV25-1 TGTGCCAGCAGTGAACTTCCTAGCGACTCCTACGAGCAGTACTTC CASSELPSDSYEQYF
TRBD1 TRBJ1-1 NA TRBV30 TGTGCCTGGAACAGGGGGAACACTGAAGCTTTCTTT CAWNRGNTEAFF
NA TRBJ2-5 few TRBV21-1 TGTGCCAGCAGCAAAGCGTCTAGCGGGACCCCACAAGAGACCCAGTACTTC CASSKASSGTPQETQYF
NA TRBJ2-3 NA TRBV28 TGTGCCAGCAGCGGTCCAGGGTTAGATACGCAGTATTTT CASSGPGLDTQYF
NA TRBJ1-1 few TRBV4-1 TGCGCCAGCAGCCAATATCTCGGGACTGAAGCTTTCTTT CASSQYLGTEAFF
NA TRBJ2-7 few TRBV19 TGTGCCAGTAGTATCCGCGGAGAGCAGTACTTC CASSIRGEQYF
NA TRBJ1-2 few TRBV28 TGTGCCAGCAGTCGGGGGGCCAGAGCTTATGGCTACACCTTC CASSRGARAYGYTF
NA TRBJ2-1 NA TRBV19 TGTGCCAGTAGTATCAGGGAAACCACCTACAATGAGCAGTTCTTC CASSIRETTYNEQFF
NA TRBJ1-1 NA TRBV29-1 TGCAGCGTTGGGACAGTGAACACTGAAGCTTTCTTT CSVGTVNTEAFF